The table lists the clone carrying this T cell receptor (beta chain) with a few counts. Clones were read by immunoSEQ multiplex PCR, and TCRdb kept only the in-frame ones, dropping some. This table holds 2 million to 2.5 million clones, about nine tenths found once. These data are taken from a study of shared clonotypes between healthy human individuals. This CDR3 spans 10 amino acids. Trimming shortened V by 4 bases and J by 9 bases, and 3 bases separated the two germline ends. Germline assignment: CDR1 LGHNA and CDR2 YSLEER. The sequence came from a young man in good health. Some clones in this sample may be carry-over from other donors' samples. This sequence joins TRBV4-3 and TRBJ2-2; no firm D call. Sequenced material: naive CD4+ T cells from PBMCs. The subset denotes: CD45RA+ positively selected. CDR3 DNA: TGCGCCAGCAGCCGAAGGGAGCTGTTTTTT. The encoded protein is CASSRRELFF.